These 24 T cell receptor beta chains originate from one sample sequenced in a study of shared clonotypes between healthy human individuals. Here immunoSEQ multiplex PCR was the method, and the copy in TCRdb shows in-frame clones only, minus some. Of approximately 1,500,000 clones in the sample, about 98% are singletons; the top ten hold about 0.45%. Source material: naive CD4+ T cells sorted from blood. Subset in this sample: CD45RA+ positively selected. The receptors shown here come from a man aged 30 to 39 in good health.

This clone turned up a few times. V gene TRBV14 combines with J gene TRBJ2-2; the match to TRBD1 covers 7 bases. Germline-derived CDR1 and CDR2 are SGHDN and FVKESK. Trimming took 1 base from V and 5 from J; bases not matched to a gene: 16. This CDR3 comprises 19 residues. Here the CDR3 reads CASSQGTGLRPLPTGELFF. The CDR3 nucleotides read TGTGCCAGCAGCCAAGGGACAGGTCTTAGGCCACTGCCTACCGGGGAGCTGTTTTTT.

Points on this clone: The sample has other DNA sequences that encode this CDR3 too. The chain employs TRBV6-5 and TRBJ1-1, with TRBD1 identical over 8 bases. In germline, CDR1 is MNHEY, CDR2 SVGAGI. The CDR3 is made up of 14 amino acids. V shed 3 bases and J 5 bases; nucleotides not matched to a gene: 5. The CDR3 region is CASSYSRGRTEAFF. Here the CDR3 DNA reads TGTGCCAGCAGTTATAGCAGGGGGCGAACTGAAGCTTTCTTT.

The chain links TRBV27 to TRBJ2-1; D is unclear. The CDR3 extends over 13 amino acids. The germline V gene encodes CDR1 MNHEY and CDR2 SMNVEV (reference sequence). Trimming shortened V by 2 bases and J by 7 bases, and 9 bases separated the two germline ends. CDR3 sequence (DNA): TGTGCCAGCAGTTTAGTAGGATCGAATGAGCAGTTCTTC. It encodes CASSLVGSNEQFF.

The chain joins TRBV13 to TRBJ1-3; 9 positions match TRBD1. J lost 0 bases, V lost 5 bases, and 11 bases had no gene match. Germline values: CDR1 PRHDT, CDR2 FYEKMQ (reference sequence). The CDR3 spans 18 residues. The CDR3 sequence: CASSPAGTGLLSGNTIYF. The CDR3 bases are TGTGCCAGCAGCCCGGCCGGGACAGGGCTACTCTCTGGAAACACCATATATTTT.

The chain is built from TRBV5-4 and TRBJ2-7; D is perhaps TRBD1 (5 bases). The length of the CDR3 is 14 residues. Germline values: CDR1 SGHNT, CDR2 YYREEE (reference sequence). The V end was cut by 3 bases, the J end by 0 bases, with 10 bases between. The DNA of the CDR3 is TGTGCCAGCAGCTGGGGCTTGGACTCCTACGAGCAGTACTTC. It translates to CASSWGLDSYEQYF. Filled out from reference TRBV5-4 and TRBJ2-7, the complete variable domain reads ETGVTQSPTHLIKTRGQQVTLRCSSQSGHNTVSWYQQALGQGPQFIFQYYREEENGRGNFPPRFSGLQFPNYSSELNVNALELDDSALYLCASSWGLDSYEQYFGPGTRLTVT.

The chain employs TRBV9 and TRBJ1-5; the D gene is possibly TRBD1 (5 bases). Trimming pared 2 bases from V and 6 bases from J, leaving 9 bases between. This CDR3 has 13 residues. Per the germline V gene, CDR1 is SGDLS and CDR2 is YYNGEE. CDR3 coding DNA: TGTGCCAGCAGCGTCGGGGACGGTCAGCCCCAGCATTTT. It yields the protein CASSVGDGQPQHF.

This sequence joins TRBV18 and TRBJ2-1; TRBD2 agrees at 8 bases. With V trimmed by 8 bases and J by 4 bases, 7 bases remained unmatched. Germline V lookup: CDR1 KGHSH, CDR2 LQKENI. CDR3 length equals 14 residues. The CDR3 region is CASARGGRYNEQFF. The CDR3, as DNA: TGTGCCAGCGCACGGGGGGGGCGGTACAATGAGCAGTTCTTC.

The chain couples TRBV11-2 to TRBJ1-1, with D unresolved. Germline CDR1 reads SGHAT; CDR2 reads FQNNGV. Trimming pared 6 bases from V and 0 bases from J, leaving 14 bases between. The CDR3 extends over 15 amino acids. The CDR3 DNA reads TGTGCCAGCAGACTGGGTCCCACGTTGAACACTGAAGCTTTCTTT. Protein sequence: CASRLGPTLNTEAFF.

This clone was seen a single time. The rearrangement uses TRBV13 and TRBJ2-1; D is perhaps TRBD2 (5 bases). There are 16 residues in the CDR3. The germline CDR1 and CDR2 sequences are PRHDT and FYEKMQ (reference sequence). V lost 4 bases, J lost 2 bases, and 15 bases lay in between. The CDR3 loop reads CASSSRVAGAYNEQFF. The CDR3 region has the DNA TGTGCCAGCAGCTCACGAGTGGCGGGCGCCTACAATGAGCAGTTCTTC.

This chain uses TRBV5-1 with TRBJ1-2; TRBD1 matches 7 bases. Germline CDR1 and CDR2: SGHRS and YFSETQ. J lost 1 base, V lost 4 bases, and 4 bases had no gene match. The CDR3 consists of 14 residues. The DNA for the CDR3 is TGCGCCAGCAGCCGGGACAGAAATAACTATGGCTACACCTTC. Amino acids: CASSRDRNNYGYTF.

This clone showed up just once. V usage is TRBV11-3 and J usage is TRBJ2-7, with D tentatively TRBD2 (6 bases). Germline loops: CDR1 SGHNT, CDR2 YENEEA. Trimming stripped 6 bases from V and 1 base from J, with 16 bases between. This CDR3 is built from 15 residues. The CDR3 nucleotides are TGTGCCAGCAGTAGGCGGGGCGCGGGTTCCTACGAGCAGTACTTC. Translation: CASSRRGAGSYEQYF. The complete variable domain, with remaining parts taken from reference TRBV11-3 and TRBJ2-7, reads EAGVVQSPRYKIIEKKQPVAFWCNPISGHNTLYWYLQNLGQGPELLIRYENEEAVDDSQLPKDRFSAERLKGVDSTLKIQPAELGDSAVYLCASSRRGAGSYEQYFGPGTRLTVT.

DNA of the CDR3: TGTGCCAGCTCACCAAAGAACAGGGAGGCACTGTTTTTT. Its protein is CASSPKNREALFF. This chain uses TRBV18 with TRBJ1-4; D possibly corresponds to TRBD1 (6 bases). Per germline, CDR1 KGHSH and CDR2 LQKENI. Trimming shortened V by 2 bases and J by 13 bases, and 14 bases separated the two germline ends. The CDR3 extends over 13 amino acids.

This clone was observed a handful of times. The CDR3 is CASSYVGQGRRYEQYF. The CDR3 nucleotides read TGTGCCAGCAGCTACGTTGGACAGGGCCGGAGGTACGAGCAGTACTTC. The V and J genes are TRBV7-9 and TRBJ2-7; 8 nucleotides match TRBD1. The germline V gene encodes CDR1 SEHNR and CDR2 FQNEAQ (reference sequence). This CDR3 has 16 amino acids. V was clipped by 4 bases and J by 4 bases; unmatched bases: 12. The full variable domain, completed using reference TRBV7-9 and TRBJ2-7, is DTGVSQNPRHKITKRGQNVTFRCDPISEHNRLYWYRQTLGQGPEFLTYFQNEAQLEKSRLLSDRFSAERPKGSFSTLEIQRTEQGDSAMYLCASSYVGQGRRYEQYFGPGTRLTVT.

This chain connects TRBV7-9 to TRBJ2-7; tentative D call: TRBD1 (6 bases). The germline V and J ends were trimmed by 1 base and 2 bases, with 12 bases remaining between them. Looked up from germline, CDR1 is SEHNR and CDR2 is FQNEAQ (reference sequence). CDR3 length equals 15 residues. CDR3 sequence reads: CASSLEPRGTYEQYF. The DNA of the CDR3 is TGTGCCAGCAGCTTAGAACCAAGGGGGACCTACGAGCAGTACTTC.

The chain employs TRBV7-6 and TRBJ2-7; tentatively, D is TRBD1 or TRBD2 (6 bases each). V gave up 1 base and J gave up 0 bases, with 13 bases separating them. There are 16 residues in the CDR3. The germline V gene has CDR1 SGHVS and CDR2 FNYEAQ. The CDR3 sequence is CASSLVMGGSSYEQYF. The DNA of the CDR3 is TGTGCCAGCAGCTTAGTAATGGGGGGCAGCTCCTACGAGCAGTACTTC.

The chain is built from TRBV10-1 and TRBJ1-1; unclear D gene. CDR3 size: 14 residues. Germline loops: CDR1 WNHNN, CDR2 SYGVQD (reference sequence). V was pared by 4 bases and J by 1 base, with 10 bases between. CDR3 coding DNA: TGCGCCAGCAGTGCGAACCCAGGGAACACTGAAGCTTTCTTT. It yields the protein CASSANPGNTEAFF.

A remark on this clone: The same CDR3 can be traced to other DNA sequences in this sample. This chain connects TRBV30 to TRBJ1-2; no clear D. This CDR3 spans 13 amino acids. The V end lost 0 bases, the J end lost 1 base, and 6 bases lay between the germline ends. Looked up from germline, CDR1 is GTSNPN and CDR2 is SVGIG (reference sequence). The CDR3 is CAWSVAGNYGYTF. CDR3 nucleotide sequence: TGTGCCTGGAGTGTCGCTGGTAACTATGGCTACACCTTC.

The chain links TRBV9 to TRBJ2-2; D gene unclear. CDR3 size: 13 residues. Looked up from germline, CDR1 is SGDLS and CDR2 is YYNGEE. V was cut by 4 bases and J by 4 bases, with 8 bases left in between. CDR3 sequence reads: CASSPALTGELFF. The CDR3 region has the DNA TGTGCCAGCAGCCCGGCTCTCACCGGGGAGCTGTTTTTT. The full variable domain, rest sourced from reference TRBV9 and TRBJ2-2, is DSGVTQTPKHLITATGQRVTLRCSPRSGDLSVYWYQQSLDQGLQFLIQYYNGEERAKGNILERFSAQQFPDLHSELNLSSLELGDSALYFCASSPALTGELFFGEGSRLTVL.

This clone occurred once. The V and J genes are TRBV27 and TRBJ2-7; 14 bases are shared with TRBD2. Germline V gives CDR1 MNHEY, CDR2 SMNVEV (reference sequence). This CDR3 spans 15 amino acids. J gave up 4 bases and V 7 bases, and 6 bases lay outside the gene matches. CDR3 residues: CASMTSGRAGYEQYF. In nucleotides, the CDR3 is TGTGCCAGCATGACTAGCGGGAGGGCAGGGTACGAGCAGTACTTC.

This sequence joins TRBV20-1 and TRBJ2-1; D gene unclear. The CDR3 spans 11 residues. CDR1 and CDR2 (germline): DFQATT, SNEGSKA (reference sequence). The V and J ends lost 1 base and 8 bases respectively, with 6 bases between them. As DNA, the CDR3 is TGCAGTGCTAGAGGTTCGGATGAGCAGTTCTTC. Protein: CSARGSDEQFF.

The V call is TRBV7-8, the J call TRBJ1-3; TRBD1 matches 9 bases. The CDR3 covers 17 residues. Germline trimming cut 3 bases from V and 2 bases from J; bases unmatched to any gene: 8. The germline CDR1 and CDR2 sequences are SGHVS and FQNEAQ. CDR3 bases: TGTGCCAGCAGCTTCCGGGACAGGGTCGCAGCTGGAAACACCATATATTTT. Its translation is CASSFRDRVAAGNTIYF.

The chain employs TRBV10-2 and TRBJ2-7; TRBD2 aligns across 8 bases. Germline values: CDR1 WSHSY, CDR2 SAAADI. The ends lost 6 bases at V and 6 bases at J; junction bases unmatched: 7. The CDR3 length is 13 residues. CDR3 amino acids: CASRPPGGSEQYF. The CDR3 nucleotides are TGCGCCAGCAGACCCCCGGGGGGGAGCGAGCAGTACTTC.

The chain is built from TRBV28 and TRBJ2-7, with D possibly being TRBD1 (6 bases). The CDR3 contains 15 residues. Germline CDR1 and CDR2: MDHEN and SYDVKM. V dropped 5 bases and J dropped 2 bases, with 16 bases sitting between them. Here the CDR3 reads CASSHTRGRAYEQYF. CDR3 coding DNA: TGTGCCAGCAGTCATACCAGGGGTCGAGCCTACGAGCAGTACTTC.

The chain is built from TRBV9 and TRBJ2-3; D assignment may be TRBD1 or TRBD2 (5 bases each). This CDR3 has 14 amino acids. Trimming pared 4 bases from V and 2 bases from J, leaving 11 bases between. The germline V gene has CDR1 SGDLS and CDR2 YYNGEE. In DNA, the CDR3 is TGTGCCAGCAGCATAGGGACGTCCACAGATACGCAGTATTTT. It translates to CASSIGTSTDTQYF.